What follows are 18 T cell receptor beta chains derived from one specimen sequenced in a study of T cell changes during pregnancy in multiple sclerosis. The method was immunoSEQ multiplex PCR; TCRdb's version includes in-frame clones alone and lacks a portion of them. The data hold under 70,000 clones, with around 90% observed a single time. Source: CD4+ T cells from peripheral blood mononuclear cells, taken after pregnancy. These receptors were obtained from a female donor with multiple sclerosis, enrolled in a pregnancy study.

The chain couples TRBV5-4 to TRBJ2-5, with a tentative D call TRBD1 (6 bases). The CDR3 runs to 16 residues. Trimming cost V 4 bases and J 6 bases, with 22 bases left between them. The germline V gene has CDR1 SGHNT and CDR2 YYREEE (reference sequence). The CDR3 reads CASSSEGPWGLQTQYF. In DNA, the CDR3 is TGTGCCAGCAGCAGCGAAGGGCCGTGGGGGCTGCAGACCCAGTACTTC. Complete variable domain (other parts from reference TRBV5-4 and TRBJ2-5): ETGVTQSPTHLIKTRGQQVTLRCSSQSGHNTVSWYQQALGQGPQFIFQYYREEENGRGNFPPRFSGLQFPNYSSELNVNALELDDSALYLCASSSEGPWGLQTQYFGPGTRLLVL.

The V call is TRBV6-5, the J call TRBJ1-3; possibly TRBD1 for D (5 bases). Deletions cut 4 bases from V and 4 bases from J, with 8 bases between. There are 13 residues in the CDR3. Germline V lookup: CDR1 MNHEY, CDR2 SVGAGI. The CDR3 loop is CASSLQAGNTIYF. The CDR3 DNA reads TGTGCCAGCAGTTTACAGGCCGGAAACACCATATATTTT.

CDR3: CASSLRGGTEAFF. In nucleotides, the CDR3 is TGCGCCAGCAGCTTGAGGGGGGGCACTGAAGCTTTCTTT. The rearrangement links TRBV5-1 to TRBJ1-1; possible D gene TRBD1, 6 bases. V was clipped by 1 base and J by 4 bases, with 8 bases between them. Germline V gives CDR1 SGHRS, CDR2 YFSETQ. CDR3 length: 13 amino acids.

The chain uses TRBV25-1 and TRBJ1-2; D remains ambiguous. From germline, CDR1 is MGHDK and CDR2 SYGVNS. Deletions cut 0 bases from V and 2 bases from J, with 7 bases between. This CDR3 has 14 residues. CDR3 loop: CASSEYYSNYGYTF. CDR3 nucleotides: TGTGCCAGCAGTGAATATTACAGCAACTATGGCTACACCTTC.

CDR3 in DNA: TGCGCCAGCAGCTTGGCCCTAGCGGGAGCTTCTCGGAATGAGCAGTTCTTC. It specifies CASSLALAGASRNEQFF. V usage is TRBV5-1 and J usage is TRBJ2-1; 10 nucleotides agree with TRBD2. The length of the CDR3 is 17 residues. Germline V CDR1 and CDR2: SGHRS, YFSETQ. Trimming at V came to 0 bases and at J to 7 bases, leaving 10 bases not matched to a gene.

This clone has just a few counts. The chain couples TRBV30 to TRBJ2-7; no firm D call. V shed 0 bases and J shed 3 bases, with 6 bases lying between them. The germline V gene has CDR1 GTSNPN and CDR2 SVGIG (reference sequence). This CDR3 has 12 amino acids. DNA for the CDR3: TGTGCCTGGAGTGTGTCCATCTACGAGCAGTACTTC. Its translation: CAWSVSIYEQYF.

The V and J genes are TRBV6-1 and TRBJ2-7, with TRBD2 as a possible D gene (6 bases). This CDR3 contains 13 residues. V dropped 4 bases and J dropped 7 bases, with 14 bases sitting between them. Germline V gene lookup returns CDR1 MNHNS and CDR2 SASEGT. CDR3 sequence: CASSGPRLGEQYF. The DNA of the CDR3 is TGTGCCAGCAGTGGCCCCCGACTAGGGGAGCAGTACTTC.

The chain joins TRBV28 to TRBJ2-3; 8 bases are shared with TRBD2. There are 15 residues in the CDR3. CDR1 and CDR2 (germline): MDHEN, SYDVKM. The trim removed 2 bases at V and 6 bases at J, leaving 7 bases unmatched. The CDR3 is CASSLRGSGTDTQYF. In DNA, the CDR3 is TGTGCCAGCAGTTTAAGGGGTAGCGGGACCGATACGCAGTATTTT.

The chain couples TRBV30 to TRBJ2-5, with 12 bases fitting TRBD2. Germline CDR1 is GTSNPN and CDR2 is SVGIG (reference sequence). The CDR3 extends over 14 amino acids. DNA for the CDR3: TGTGCTACGACTAGCGGGGGCCTAGGGGAGACCCAGTACTTC. Its translation is CATTSGGLGETQYF.

V gene TRBV2 combines with J gene TRBJ2-5; D uncertain. There are 13 residues in the CDR3. V was cut by 4 bases and J by 4 bases, with 10 bases left in between. Germline V gives CDR1 SNHLY, CDR2 FYNNEI. CDR3 region: CASSALNPETQYF. Here the CDR3 DNA reads TGTGCCAGCAGTGCTCTAAACCCAGAGACCCAGTACTTC.

The rearrangement uses TRBV6-6 and TRBJ1-4; possibly TRBD1 for D (6 bases). Germline CDR1 MNHNY, CDR2 SVGAGI (reference sequence). Between the trimmed V and J ends, which lost 0 bases and 3 bases, there was a span of 11 bases. The CDR3 is made up of 16 amino acids. CDR3 region: CASSYSQGWANEKLFF. CDR3 in DNA: TGTGCCAGCAGTTACTCACAGGGTTGGGCTAATGAAAAACTGTTTTTT.

The chain's CDR3 is CASSEQGRNTEAFF. The CDR3 DNA reads TGTGCCAGCAGCGAACAGGGGAGGAACACTGAAGCTTTCTTT. V usage is TRBV5-4 and J usage is TRBJ1-1, with TRBD1 matching over 7 bases. CDR3 length: 14 amino acids. V lost 4 bases to trimming and J lost 1 base; unmatched junction nucleotides: 4. Looked up from germline, CDR1 is SGHNT and CDR2 is YYREEE (reference sequence).

J is TRBJ2-2 and V is TRBV9, with TRBD2 identical over 9 bases. V was pared by 0 bases and J by 7 bases, with 10 bases of the junction left unmatched. Germline-derived CDR1 and CDR2 are SGDLS and YYNGEE. The CDR3 loop spans 17 amino acids. This chain's CDR3 is CASSVATRGGPNGELFF. CDR3 in DNA: TGTGCCAGCAGCGTAGCTACGCGGGGGGGCCCGAACGGGGAGCTGTTTTTT. The whole variable domain, filled in from reference TRBV9 and TRBJ2-2, reads DSGVTQTPKHLITATGQRVTLRCSPRSGDLSVYWYQQSLDQGLQFLIQYYNGEERAKGNILERFSAQQFPDLHSELNLSSLELGDSALYFCASSVATRGGPNGELFFGEGSRLTVL.

This chain connects TRBV7-3 to TRBJ2-5, with a weak D call TRBD1 (5 bases). CDR1 is SGHTA, CDR2 FQGTGA, per germline. The length of the CDR3 is 14 residues. The germline V and J ends were trimmed by 0 bases and 2 bases, with 7 bases remaining between them. The CDR3 nucleotides read TGTGCCAGCAGCTTAACGGGGCCGCAAGAGACCCAGTACTTC. It codes for CASSLTGPQETQYF.

The chain couples TRBV7-2 to TRBJ1-4; 8 bases map to TRBD1. The length of the CDR3 is 15 residues. Germline CDR1 SGHTA, CDR2 FQGNSA. With V trimmed by 5 bases and J by 7 bases, 9 bases remained unmatched. The CDR3 DNA reads TGTGCCAGCAGCGGGCAGGGGGCGGGTATTGAAAAACTGTTTTTT. Protein: CASSGQGAGIEKLFF.

The chain joins TRBV5-1 to TRBJ2-6; 12 nucleotides match TRBD1. The J segment lost 4 bases and the V segment lost 4 bases, leaving 12 bases of the junction unmatched. This CDR3 contains 19 residues. CDR1 is SGHRS and CDR2 is YFSETQ in the germline V gene. CDR3 sequence: CASSVELGQGAHGANVLTF. DNA of the CDR3: TGCGCCAGCAGCGTTGAGTTGGGACAGGGGGCGCACGGGGCCAACGTCCTGACTTTC.

Only a few counts were recorded for this clone. The V call is TRBV5-4, the J call TRBJ1-1; a possible D gene is TRBD1 (5 bases). Germline V gives CDR1 SGHNT, CDR2 YYREEE (reference sequence). Trimming removed 2 bases from V and 1 base from J, with 9 bases in between. The CDR3 is 14 amino acids. The DNA for the CDR3 is TGTGCCAGCAGCTTACTGACAGCGAACACTGAAGCTTTCTTT. Its translation: CASSLLTANTEAFF.

This sequence joins TRBV11-2 and TRBJ2-3; TRBD2 matches at 13 bases. The germline gives CDR1 SGHAT, CDR2 FQNNGV. Trimming took 3 bases from V and 1 from J; bases not matched to a gene: 4. The CDR3 runs to 17 residues. DNA for the CDR3: TGTGCCAGCAGCTTTCCGGGACTAGCGGGACGCACAGATACGCAGTATTTT. Encoded protein: CASSFPGLAGRTDTQYF.